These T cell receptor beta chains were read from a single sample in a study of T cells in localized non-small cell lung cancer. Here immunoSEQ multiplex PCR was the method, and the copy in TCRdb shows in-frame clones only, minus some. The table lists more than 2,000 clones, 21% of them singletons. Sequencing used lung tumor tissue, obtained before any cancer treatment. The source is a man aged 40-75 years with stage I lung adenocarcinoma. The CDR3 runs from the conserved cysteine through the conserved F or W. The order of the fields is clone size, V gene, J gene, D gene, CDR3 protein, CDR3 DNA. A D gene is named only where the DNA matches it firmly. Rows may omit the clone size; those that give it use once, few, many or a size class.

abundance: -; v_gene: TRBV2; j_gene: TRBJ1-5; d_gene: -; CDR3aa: CASGRETYNQPQHF; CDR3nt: TGTGCCAGCGGTCGGGAGACATACAATCAGCCCCAGCATTTT
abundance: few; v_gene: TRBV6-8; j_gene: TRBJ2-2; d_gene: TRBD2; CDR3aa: CASSLTSGGAFNTGELFF; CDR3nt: TGTGCCAGCAGTTTGACTAGCGGGGGGGCCTTCAACACCGGGGAGCTGTTTTTT
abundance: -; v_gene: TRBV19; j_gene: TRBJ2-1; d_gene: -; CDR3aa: CASNTRDLHNEQFF; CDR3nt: TGTGCCAGTAATACCCGGGACTTACACAATGAGCAGTTCTTC
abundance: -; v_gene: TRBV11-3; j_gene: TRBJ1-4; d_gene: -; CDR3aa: CASSLADTTNEKLFF; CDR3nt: TGTGCCAGCAGCTTGGCGGATACCACTAATGAAAAACTGTTTTTT
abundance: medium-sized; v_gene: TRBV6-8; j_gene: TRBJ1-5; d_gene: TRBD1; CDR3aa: CAIGTGDSNQPQHF; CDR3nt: TGTGCCATCGGGACAGGGGATAGCAATCAGCCCCAGCATTTT
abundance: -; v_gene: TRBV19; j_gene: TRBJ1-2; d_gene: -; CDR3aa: CASSPQLRVTGYTF; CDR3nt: TGTGCCAGTAGTCCCCAACTCAGGGTTACTGGCTACACCTTC
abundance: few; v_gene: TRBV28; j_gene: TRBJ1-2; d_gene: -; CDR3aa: CASSTKGDQANYGYTF; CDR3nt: TGTGCCAGCAGTACTAAGGGAGACCAAGCTAACTATGGCTACACCTTC
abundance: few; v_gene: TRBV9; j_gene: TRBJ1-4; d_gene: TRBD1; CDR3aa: CASSPGQGNEKLFF; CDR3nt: TGTGCCAGCAGCCCCGGACAGGGCAATGAAAAACTGTTTTTT
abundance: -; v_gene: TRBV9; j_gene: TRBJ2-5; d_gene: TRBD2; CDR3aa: CASSLMGGQETQYF; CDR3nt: TGTGCCAGCAGCCTTATGGGGGGGCAAGAGACCCAGTACTTC
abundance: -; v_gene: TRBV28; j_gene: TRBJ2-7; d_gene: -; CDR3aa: CATRTVTSYEQYF; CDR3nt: TGTGCCACAAGGACCGTCACCTCCTACGAGCAGTACTTC
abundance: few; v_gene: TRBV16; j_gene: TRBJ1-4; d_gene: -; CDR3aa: CASSQFPAEYATNEKLFF; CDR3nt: TGTGCCAGCAGCCAATTCCCGGCAGAGTATGCAACTAATGAAAAACTGTTTTTT
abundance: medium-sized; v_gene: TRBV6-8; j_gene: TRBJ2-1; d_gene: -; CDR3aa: CASSDSLEGEQFF; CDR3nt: TGTGCCAGCAGTGACTCCTTGGAGGGCGAGCAGTTCTTC
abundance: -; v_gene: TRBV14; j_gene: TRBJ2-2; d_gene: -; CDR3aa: CASSGGVGAGELFF; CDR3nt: TGTGCCAGCAGCGGAGGGGTAGGGGCCGGGGAGCTGTTTTTT
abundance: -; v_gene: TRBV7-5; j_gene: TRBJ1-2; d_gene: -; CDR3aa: CASSLAPGTAYGYTF; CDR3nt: TGTGCCAGCAGCTTAGCGCCCGGGACAGCCTATGGCTACACCTTC
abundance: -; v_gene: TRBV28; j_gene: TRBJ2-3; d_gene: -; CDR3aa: CASSYGGSNTDTQYF; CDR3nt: TGTGCCAGCAGTTATGGCGGGTCAAACACAGATACGCAGTATTTT
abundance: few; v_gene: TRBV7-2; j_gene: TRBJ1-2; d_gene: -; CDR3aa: CASSDVSNYGYTF; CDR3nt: TGTGCCAGCAGCGATGTATCTAACTATGGCTACACCTTC
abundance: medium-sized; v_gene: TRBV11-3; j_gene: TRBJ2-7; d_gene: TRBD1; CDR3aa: CASSLVGQGAYEQYF; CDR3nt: TGTGCCAGCAGCTTAGTCGGACAGGGGGCGTACGAGCAGTACTTC
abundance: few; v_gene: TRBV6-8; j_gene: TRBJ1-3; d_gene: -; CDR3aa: CASSYSGSSGNTIYF; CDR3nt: TGTGCCAGCAGTTACTCGGGGTCATCTGGAAACACCATATATTTT
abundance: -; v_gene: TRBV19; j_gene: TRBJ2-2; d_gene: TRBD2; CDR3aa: CASSIGVAGGNTGELFF; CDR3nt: TGTGCCAGTAGTATAGGGGTAGCGGGGGGTAACACCGGGGAGCTGTTTTTT
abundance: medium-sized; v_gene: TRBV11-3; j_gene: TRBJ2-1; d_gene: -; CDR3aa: CASSQGTSGYNEQFF; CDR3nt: TGTGCCAGCAGCCAAGGAACCTCAGGGTACAATGAGCAGTTCTTC
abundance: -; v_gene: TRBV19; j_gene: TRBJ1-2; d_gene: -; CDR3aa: CASNPRDDYGYTF; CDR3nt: TGTGCCAGTAACCCCCGGGACGACTATGGCTACACCTTC
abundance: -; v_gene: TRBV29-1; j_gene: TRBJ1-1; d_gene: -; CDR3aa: CSAQPGAMNTEAFF; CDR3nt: TGCAGCGCTCAGCCGGGGGCCATGAACACTGAAGCTTTCTTT
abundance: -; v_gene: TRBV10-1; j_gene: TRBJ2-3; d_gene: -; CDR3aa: CASSESSTPSTDTQYF; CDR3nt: TGCGCCAGCAGTGAGTCGAGCACTCCTAGCACAGATACGCAGTATTTT
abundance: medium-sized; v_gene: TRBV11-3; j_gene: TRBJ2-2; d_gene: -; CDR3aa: CASSQLPASYAGELFF; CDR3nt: TGTGCCAGCAGCCAACTACCGGCCTCGTACGCCGGGGAGCTGTTTTTT
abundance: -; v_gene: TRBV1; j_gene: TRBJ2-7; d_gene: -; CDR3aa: CASSREKWTEYEQYF; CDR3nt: TGCGCCAGCAGCCGAGAGAAATGGACAGAGTACGAGCAGTACTTC
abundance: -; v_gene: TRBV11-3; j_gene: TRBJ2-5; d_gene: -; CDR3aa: CASSFTTGIVGQETQYF; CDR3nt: TGTGCCAGCAGCTTCACGACGGGTATAGTGGGGCAAGAGACCCAGTACTTC
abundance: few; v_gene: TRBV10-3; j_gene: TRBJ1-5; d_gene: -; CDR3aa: CAISEADQPQHF; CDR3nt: TGTGCCATCAGTGAGGCGGATCAGCCCCAGCATTTT
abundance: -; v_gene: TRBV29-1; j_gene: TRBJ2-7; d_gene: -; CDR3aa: CSVARDSAGGQQYF; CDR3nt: TGCAGCGTTGCCCGCGACAGTGCCGGTGGGCAGCAGTACTTC
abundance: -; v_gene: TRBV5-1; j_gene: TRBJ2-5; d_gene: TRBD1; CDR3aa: CASSSSGTGGLETQYF; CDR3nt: TGCGCCAGCAGCTCATCCGGGACAGGGGGGTTAGAGACCCAGTACTTC
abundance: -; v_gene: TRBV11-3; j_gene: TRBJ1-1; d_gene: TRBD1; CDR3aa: CASSLLGRGRPEAFF; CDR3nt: TGTGCCAGCAGCTTGCTAGGCAGGGGGAGGCCTGAAGCTTTCTTT
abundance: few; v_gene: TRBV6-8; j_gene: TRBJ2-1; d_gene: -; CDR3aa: CASSYSSFLYNEQFF; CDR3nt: TGTGCCAGCAGTTACTCGAGTTTCCTGTACAATGAGCAGTTCTTC
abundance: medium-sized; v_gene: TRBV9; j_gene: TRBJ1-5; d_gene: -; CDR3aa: CASSVDPGVGGERQPQHF; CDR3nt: TGTGCCAGCAGCGTAGACCCCGGAGTGGGAGGGGAACGTCAGCCCCAGCATTTT
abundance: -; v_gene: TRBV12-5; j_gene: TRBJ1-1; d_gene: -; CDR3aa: CASALKEAAFF; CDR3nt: TGTGCTAGTGCCCTAAAGGAGGCAGCTTTCTTT
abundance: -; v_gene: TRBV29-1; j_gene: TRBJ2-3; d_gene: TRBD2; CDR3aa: CSLKRGSTDTQYF; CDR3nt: TGCAGCTTGAAGCGGGGAAGCACAGATACGCAGTATTTT
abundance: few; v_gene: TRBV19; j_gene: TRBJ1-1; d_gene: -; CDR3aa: CASSSGRENTEAFF; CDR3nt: TGTGCCAGTAGCTCGGGACGGGAGAACACTGAAGCTTTCTTT
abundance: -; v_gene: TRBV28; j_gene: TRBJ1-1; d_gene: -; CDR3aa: CASSRFRGTEAFF; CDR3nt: TGTGCCAGCAGCCGGTTTCGTGGCACTGAAGCTTTCTTT
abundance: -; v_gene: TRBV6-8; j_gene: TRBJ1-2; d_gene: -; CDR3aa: CASSVKADYGYTF; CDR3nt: TGTGCCAGCAGTGTCAAGGCAGACTATGGCTACACCTTC
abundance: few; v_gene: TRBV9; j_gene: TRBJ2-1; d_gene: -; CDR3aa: CASSATSRSYNEQFF; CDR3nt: TGTGCCAGCAGCGCCACTAGCCGATCGTACAATGAGCAGTTCTTC
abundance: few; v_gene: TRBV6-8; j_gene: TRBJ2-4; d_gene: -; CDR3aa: CASSYSRGTGNIQYF; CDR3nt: TGTGCCAGCAGTTATTCACGAGGGACGGGGAACATTCAGTACTTC
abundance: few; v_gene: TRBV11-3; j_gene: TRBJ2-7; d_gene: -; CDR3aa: CASSVTGALTPYEQYF; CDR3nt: TGTGCCAGCAGCGTGACAGGAGCCCTGACCCCCTACGAGCAGTACTTC
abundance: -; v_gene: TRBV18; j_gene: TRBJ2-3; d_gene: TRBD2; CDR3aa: CASSRTSGSDTQYF; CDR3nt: TGTGCCAGCTCGCGGACTAGCGGGAGTGATACGCAGTATTTT
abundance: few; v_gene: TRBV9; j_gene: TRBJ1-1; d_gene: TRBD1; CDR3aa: CASSVVGTGYTEAFF; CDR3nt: TGTGCCAGCAGCGTAGTTGGGACAGGCTACACTGAAGCTTTCTTT
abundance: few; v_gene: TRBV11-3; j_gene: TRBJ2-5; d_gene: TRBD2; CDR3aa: CASSSQLAGVETQYF; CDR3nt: TGTGCCAGCAGCTCCCAACTAGCGGGGGTAGAGACCCAGTACTTC
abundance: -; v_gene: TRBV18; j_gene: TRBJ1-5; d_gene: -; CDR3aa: CASSPGTDQPQHF; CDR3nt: TGTGCCAGCTCACCAGGCACCGATCAGCCCCAGCATTTT
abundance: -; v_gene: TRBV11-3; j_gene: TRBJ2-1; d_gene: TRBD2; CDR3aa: CASSSGTSVYNEQFF; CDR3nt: TGTGCCAGCAGCTCAGGGACTAGCGTCTACAATGAGCAGTTCTTC
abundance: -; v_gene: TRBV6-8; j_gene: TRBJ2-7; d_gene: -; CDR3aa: CAVGGRGDSYEQYF; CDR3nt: TGTGCCGTGGGGGGCAGGGGGGACTCCTACGAGCAGTACTTC
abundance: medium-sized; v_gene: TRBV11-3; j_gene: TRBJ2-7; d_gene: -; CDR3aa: CASSLGQRTYEQYF; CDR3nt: TGTGCCAGCAGCTTAGGACAGAGGACCTACGAGCAGTACTTC